Presented here are 19 T cell receptor beta chains from one specimen sequenced in a study of T cell repertoires in cytomegalovirus infection. Their antigens are not known. TCRdb called the reads again in MiXCR, with one record for every CDR3 protein. The sample has around 230,000 distinct CDR3 sequences, 38% seen once; the top ten hold more than 50%. The specimen comprised CD8+ T cells from cultured PBMCs, sampled from culture after CMV antigen stimulation. Receptors originate from a human donor in good health (CMV status not recorded). Some clones in this sample may be carry-over from other donors' samples.

The chain recombines TRBV30 with TRBJ2-1; weak D call: TRBD1 (6 bases). CDR1 and CDR2 (germline): GTSNPN, SVGIG (reference sequence). Trimming took off 1 base at V and 6 bases at J, with 7 bases between the two ends. CDR3 length equals 12 residues. In nucleotides, the CDR3 is TGTGCCTGGAGTGGACAGGTCAATGAGCAGTTCTTC. This encodes CAWSGQVNEQFF.

This clonotype was recorded a few times. This chain connects TRBV25-1 to TRBJ2-6; D ambiguous. This CDR3 is 16 amino acids long. Trimming cost V 4 bases and J 0 bases, with 10 bases left between them. Germline V gives CDR1 MGHDK, CDR2 SYGVNS. The CDR3 DNA follows: TGTGCCAGCAGTGCCCGGCGTACCTCTGGGGCCAACGTCCTGACTTTC. Encoded protein: CASSARRTSGANVLTF.

V gene TRBV9 combines with J gene TRBJ2-1; D possibly matches TRBD1 or TRBD2 (5 bases each). Germline CDR1 is SGDLS and CDR2 is YYNGEE. The CDR3 has 15 amino acids. V was pared by 0 bases and J by 4 bases, with 11 bases between. The CDR3 bases are TGTGCCAGCAGCGTAGACGGGGACCCTTACAATGAGCAGTTCTTC. Its protein product is CASSVDGDPYNEQFF.

This clonotype showed up many times. This chain links TRBV7-2 with TRBJ1-5; perhaps TRBD1 as D (6 bases). The CDR3 has 17 amino acids. Trimming removed 0 bases at V and 3 bases at J, with 15 bases between. The germline gives CDR1 SGHTA, CDR2 FQGNSA. The CDR3 here is CASSLAPSKGHNQPQHF. CDR3 nucleotide sequence: TGTGCCAGCAGCTTAGCCCCCTCGAAGGGACACAATCAGCCCCAGCATTTT.

This clonotype has only a few counts. The chain joins TRBV7-6 to TRBJ2-3; 8 bases line up with TRBD1. Per the germline V gene, CDR1 is SGHVS and CDR2 is FNYEAQ. The CDR3 sequence is 18 residues long. V shed 4 bases, J shed 3 bases, and the junction held 15 bases outside the gene matches. Here the CDR3 DNA reads TGTGCCAGCAGCTCCCTCAGCCGGGGCAGGGGGCGAACAGATACGCAGTATTTT. Residues: CASSSLSRGRGRTDTQYF.

This sequence joins TRBV19 and TRBJ1-1; TRBD1 might be the D (5 bases). Germline loops: CDR1 LNHDA, CDR2 SQIVND (reference sequence). This CDR3 region has 15 residues. V was clipped by 0 bases and J by 2 bases, with 10 bases between them. In nucleotides, the CDR3 is TGTGCCAGTAGTATAGATCGCCAGGGAAACACTGAAGCTTTCTTT. It translates to CASSIDRQGNTEAFF.

The chain combines TRBV6-6 with TRBJ2-4, with 7 bases identical to TRBD1. The CDR3 is 15 amino acids. Looked up from germline, CDR1 is MNHNY and CDR2 is SVGAGI (reference sequence). V shed 6 bases and J 0 bases; nucleotides not matched to a gene: 5. The CDR3 spells CASSQTGVAKNIQYF. The CDR3 bases are TGTGCCAGCAGCCAAACAGGGGTAGCCAAAAACATTCAGTACTTC.

The V and J genes are TRBV12-3 or TRBV12-4 and TRBJ1-2; 8 bases agree with TRBD1. CDR3 size: 14 residues. V gave up 5 bases and J gave up 8 bases; unmatched junction bases: 10. The CDR3 reads CASSLGTGELGYTF. The CDR3 DNA reads TGTGCCAGCAGTCTGGGGACAGGTGAATTGGGCTACACCTTC.

The chain joins TRBV3-1 to TRBJ2-1, with a weak D call TRBD2 (6 bases). V lost 0 bases and J 2 bases, leaving 14 bases between the germline ends. The CDR3 runs 17 residues. Per germline, CDR1 LGHDT and CDR2 YNNKEL (reference sequence). The CDR3, as DNA: TGTGCCAGCAGCCAAGACCCCTCCCGGGAGACCTACAATGAGCAGTTCTTC. Residues: CASSQDPSRETYNEQFF.

About this clonotype itself: The junction differs from germline at one of its ends, possibly a read error. The chain combines TRBV6-6 with TRBJ2-7; 10 bases match TRBD2. Germline V gene lookup returns CDR1 MNHNY and CDR2 SVGAGI (reference sequence). The CDR3 length is 16 residues. CDR3 region: CASSDSLAGYSYEQYF. As DNA, the CDR3 is TGTGCCAGCAGTGACTCACTAGCGGGGTATTCCTACGAGCAGTACTTC.

This clonotype was detected once. This rearrangement joins TRBV6-5 to TRBJ2-1; no clear D gene. From germline, CDR1 is MNHEY and CDR2 SVGAGI. The CDR3 runs 16 residues. The V end was cut by 2 bases, the J end by 2 bases, with 13 bases between. The chain's CDR3 is CASSYTRDTAYNEQFF. The CDR3 DNA is TGTGCCAGCAGTTACACGAGAGACACAGCCTACAATGAGCAGTTCTTC.

The rearrangement uses TRBV28 and TRBJ1-5, with a tentative D call TRBD1 (6 bases). The CDR3 has 14 amino acids. Trimming removed 5 bases from V and 5 bases from J, with 13 bases in between. Germline V lookup: CDR1 MDHEN, CDR2 SYDVKM. CDR3 residues: CASSTRTADQPQHF. CDR3 DNA: TGTGCCAGCAGTACTAGGACAGCTGATCAGCCCCAGCATTTT. Variable domain in full (rest from reference TRBV28 and TRBJ1-5): DVKVTQSSRYLVKRTGEKVFLECVQDMDHENMFWYRQDPGLGLRLIYFSYDVKMKEKGDIPEGYSVSREKKERFSLILESASTNQTSMYLCASSTRTADQPQHFGDGTRLSIL.

This clonotype appeared a few times. The chain employs TRBV11-3 and TRBJ2-1, with 9 nucleotides matching TRBD1. The CDR3 is made up of 15 amino acids. V gave up 4 bases and J gave up 3 bases; unmatched junction bases: 4. Germline CDR1 SGHNT, CDR2 YENEEA. The CDR3 nucleotides read TGTGCCAGCAGCTCTCGACAGGGGGGCTACAATGAGCAGTTCTTC. Translated, it gives CASSSRQGGYNEQFF.

The chain combines TRBV19 with TRBJ1-2; D perhaps matches TRBD1 (6 bases). The ends were cut back, 3 bases at V and 5 bases at J, with 16 bases in the middle. The CDR3 has 15 residues. The germline V gene has CDR1 LNHDA and CDR2 SQIVND (reference sequence). The CDR3 DNA reads as TGTGCCAGTAGTATTGGGACGGGGGCCGGGTATGGCTACACCTTC. Translating gives CASSIGTGAGYGYTF.

This clonotype was seen many times. The chain is built from TRBV7-9 and TRBJ2-2, with 7 bases that match TRBD1. CDR3 length: 15 amino acids. From germline, CDR1 is SEHNR and CDR2 FQNEAQ (reference sequence). Trimming took 5 bases from V and 5 from J; bases not matched to a gene: 8. CDR3 loop: CASSVTTGITGELFF. The CDR3 region has the DNA TGTGCCAGCAGCGTGACGACAGGGATAACCGGGGAGCTGTTTTTT.

This clonotype was observed a single time. V and J are TRBV19 and TRBJ1-4; the D gene is possibly TRBD1 (5 bases). V shed 5 bases and J shed 4 bases, with 14 bases lying between them. From germline, CDR1 is LNHDA and CDR2 SQIVND (reference sequence). CDR3 length equals 15 residues. CDR3 loop: CASSASRVGNEKLFF. The CDR3 bases are TGTGCCAGTAGTGCGAGCAGGGTTGGTAATGAAAAACTGTTTTTT.

The rearrangement links TRBV12-3 or TRBV12-4 to TRBJ2-5, with 7 bases aligning to TRBD2. This CDR3 is 14 amino acids long. Trimming cost V 7 bases and J 1 base; bases outside gene matches: 6. Written as DNA, the CDR3 is TGTGCCAGCACCCCAAGGACTAGCCAAGAGACCCAGTACTTC. Protein sequence: CASTPRTSQETQYF.

This clonotype was found a few times. The rearrangement links TRBV11-3 to TRBJ1-1, with D possibly matching TRBD1 (5 bases). Trimming removed 1 base at V and 4 bases at J, with 16 bases between. The CDR3 has 16 amino acids. The germline V gene has CDR1 SGHNT and CDR2 YENEEA. CDR3 region: CASSLGRGSGVTEAFF. DNA of the CDR3: TGTGCCAGCAGCTTAGGCCGGGGGTCTGGTGTCACTGAAGCTTTCTTT.

Many counts were recorded for this clonotype. This sequence joins TRBV7-6 and TRBJ2-1; 10 bases are a match to TRBD2. CDR1 is SGHVS and CDR2 is FNYEAQ in the germline V gene. Losses at the gene ends were 1 base for V and 6 bases for J; bases not matched to a gene: 0. There are 14 residues in the CDR3. The CDR3 DNA reads TGTGCCAGCAGCTTAGGGACTAGCGGCAATGAGCAGTTCTTC. It translates to CASSLGTSGNEQFF.